This T cell receptor (beta chain) was documented in a study of immune evolution from preneoplasia to lung adenocarcinoma. Nucleic acids came from premalignant or tumor cells enriched by macro-dissection. Only in-frame clones appear in the TCRdb table, and some are missing; sequencing was by immunoSEQ multiplex PCR. This sample carries several thousand clones, 80% of them seen once, and the ten largest clones take approximately 3.3%. This clone was counted between two and nine times. Trimming took off 3 bases at V and 8 bases at J, with 14 bases between the two ends. The CDR3 has 14 amino acids. Germline lookup yields CDR1 LNHDA and CDR2 SQIVND (reference sequence).

The J gene is TRBJ1-5, the V gene TRBV19, with D perhaps TRBD1 (5 bases). This TCR derives from a person aged 55 to 75 with lung adenocarcinoma. The material sequenced was FFPE invasive lung adenocarcinoma tissue. The chain's CDR3 is CASSMGQAWEPQHF. The CDR3 nucleotides read TGTGCCAGTAGTATGGGGCAGGCGTGGGAGCCCCAGCATTTT. The complete variable domain, with remaining parts taken from reference TRBV19 and TRBJ1-5, reads DGGITQSPKYLFRKEGQNVTLSCEQNLNHDAMYWYRQDPGQGLRLIYYSQIVNDFQKGDIAEGYSVSREKKESFPLTVTSAQKNPTAFYLCASSMGQAWEPQHFGDGTRLSIL.